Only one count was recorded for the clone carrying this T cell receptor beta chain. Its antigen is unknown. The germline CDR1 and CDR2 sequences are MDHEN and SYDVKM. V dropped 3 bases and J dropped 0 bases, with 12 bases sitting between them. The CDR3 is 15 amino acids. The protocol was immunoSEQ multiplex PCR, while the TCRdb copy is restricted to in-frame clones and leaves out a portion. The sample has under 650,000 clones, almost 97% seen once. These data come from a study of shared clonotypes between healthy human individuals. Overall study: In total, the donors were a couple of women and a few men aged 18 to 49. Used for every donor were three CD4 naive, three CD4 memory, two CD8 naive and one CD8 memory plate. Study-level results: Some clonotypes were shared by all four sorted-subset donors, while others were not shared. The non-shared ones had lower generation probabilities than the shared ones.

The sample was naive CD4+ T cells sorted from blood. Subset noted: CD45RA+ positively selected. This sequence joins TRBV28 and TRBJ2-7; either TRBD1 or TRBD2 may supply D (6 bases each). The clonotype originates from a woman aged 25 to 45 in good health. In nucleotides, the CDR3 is TGTGCCAGCAGTTTCTGGAAGGGGGGCTCCTACGAGCAGTACTTC. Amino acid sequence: CASSFWKGGSYEQYF.